The rows below give T cell receptor beta chains drawn from one sample of a study of T cells in Graves' hyperthyroidism and ophthalmopathy. In TCRdb, the multiplex PCR reads were re-called with MiXCR into one record per CDR3 protein. Of 450,000 to 600,000 distinct CDR3 sequences listed, about 14% are singletons. Sequenced: blood. The source of these receptors is a woman aged 35 to 49 with Graves' hyperthyroidism. Each CDR3 is given with its conserved first and last residue. The D gene is left open where the match is weak. Clone size is given for some rows only: seen once, a few or many times, or a class if the clone is expanded.

V gene,J gene,D gene,clone size,CDR3 protein,CDR3 DNA
TRBV25-1,TRBJ2-3,TRBD2,-,CASSLPGLAGVAQYF,TGTGCCAGCAGTCTTCCGGGACTAGCGGGAGTCGCGCAGTATTTT
TRBV6-9,TRBJ2-1,TRBD2,-,CASSYSGRETDEQFF,TGTGCCAGCAGTTATTCAGGGCGGGAGACTGATGAGCAGTTCTTC
TRBV6-5,TRBJ2-1,TRBD2,-,CASSYSRGSGTSGYNEQFF,TGTGCCAGCAGTTACTCGAGGGGTTCCGGGACTAGCGGCTACAATGAGCAGTTCTTC
TRBV27,TRBJ2-1,-,many,CASSLGPGTLNEQFF,TGTGCCAGCAGTTTAGGTCCAGGTACGCTGAATGAGCAGTTCTTC
TRBV28,TRBJ2-5,TRBD2,-,CASSLSGTSGSPKNRETQYF,TGTGCCAGCAGTCTCTCAGGGACTAGCGGGAGCCCCAAGAATAGAGAGACCCAGTACTTC
TRBV19,TRBJ1-6,TRBD1,-,CASSMDRDRGRNSPLHF,TGTGCCAGTAGTATGGACCGGGACAGGGGGCGGAATTCACCCCTCCACTTT
TRBV27,TRBJ2-1,TRBD2,many,CASSNGTSGYNEQFF,TGTGCCAGCAGTAACGGGACTAGCGGGTACAATGAGCAGTTCTTC
TRBV6-1,TRBJ1-5,-,few,CASSARDGHSNQPQHF,TGTGCCAGCAGTGCCCGGGACGGACATAGCAATCAGCCCCAGCATTTT
TRBV7-9,TRBJ2-3,TRBD1,many,CASSYDRVYTDTQYF,TGTGCCAGCAGCTATGACAGGGTTTATACAGATACGCAGTATTTT
TRBV28,TRBJ2-1,-,-,CASSSGVWGSSYNEQFF,TGTGCCAGCAGTTCGGGTGTGTGGGGGAGCTCCTACAATGAGCAGTTCTTC
TRBV20-1,TRBJ2-3,TRBD2,many,CSASRLIAGGYGTDTQYF,TGCAGTGCTAGTCGTCTGATAGCGGGAGGCTATGGCACAGATACGCAGTATTTT
TRBV14,TRBJ2-2,-,many,CASSPGTVSDGELFF,TGTGCCAGCAGCCCGGGGACGGTTAGTGACGGGGAGCTGTTTTTT
TRBV2,TRBJ1-2,TRBD1,-,CASQDRDYGYTF,TGTGCCAGCCAAGACAGGGACTATGGCTACACCTTC
TRBV27,TRBJ1-5,-,few,CASSLSRGVEANQPQHF,TGTGCCAGCAGTTTATCAAGGGGGGTGGAGGCCAATCAGCCCCAGCATTTT
TRBV6-1,TRBJ1-5,-,many,CASSGWGYNQPQHF,TGTGCCAGCAGCGGGTGGGGTTACAATCAGCCCCAGCATTTT
TRBV19,TRBJ2-1,-,-,CASREDRWAYNEQFF,TGTGCCAGTAGGGAGGACCGCTGGGCGTACAATGAGCAGTTCTTC
TRBV5-1,TRBJ2-7,-,many,CASTARTSYEQYF,TGCGCCAGCACGGCTAGGACCTCCTACGAGCAGTACTTC
TRBV6-1,TRBJ2-7,-,many,CASKYGQGASYEQYF,TGTGCCAGCAAATACGGGCAGGGAGCTTCCTACGAGCAGTACTTC
TRBV7-2,TRBJ2-7,TRBD1,many,CASSTDRGEIYEQYF,TGTGCCAGCAGTACAGACAGGGGGGAAATTTACGAGCAGTACTTC
TRBV5-1,TRBJ1-4,-,many,CASSGANNEKLFF,TGCGCCAGCAGCGGGGCAAATAATGAAAAACTGTTTTTT
TRBV29-1,TRBJ2-3,TRBD2,few,CSVEGLAGTDTQYF,TGCAGCGTTGAAGGACTAGCGGGCACAGATACGCAGTATTTT
TRBV19,TRBJ2-7,-,many,CASRKDRMGTYEQYF,TGTGCCAGTAGGAAAGACCGAATGGGAACCTACGAGCAGTACTTC
TRBV20-1,TRBJ2-3,TRBD2,few,CSAGTSGRPDTQYF,TGCAGTGCTGGGACTAGCGGGAGACCAGATACGCAGTATTTT
TRBV11-2,TRBJ1-1,TRBD1,-,CASSLRTGPRGTEAFF,TGTGCCAGCAGCCTCAGGACAGGGCCCCGAGGCACTGAAGCTTTCTTT
TRBV19,TRBJ1-1,-,few,CASSLTHAAEAFF,TGTGCCAGTAGCCTAACCCATGCCGCTGAAGCTTTCTTT
TRBV7-9,TRBJ2-2,TRBD1,few,CASSYDPGQGAAGELFF,TGTGCCAGCAGCTATGATCCGGGACAGGGGGCGGCCGGGGAGCTGTTTTTT
TRBV5-1,TRBJ2-5,TRBD2,few,CASSLGGGPQETQYF,TGCGCCAGCAGCTTGGGGGGGGGACCCCAGGAGACCCAGTACTTC
TRBV11-2,TRBJ2-1,-,many,CASSREANTYNEQFF,TGTGCCAGCAGCAGGGAGGCCAATACCTACAATGAGCAGTTCTTC
TRBV10-2,TRBJ1-5,-,few,CASRADRYQPQHF,TGCGCCAGCAGGGCCGACAGGTATCAGCCCCAGCATTTT
TRBV14,TRBJ2-5,TRBD2,few,CASSHGTSRETQYF,TGTGCCAGCAGCCACGGGACTAGCAGAGAGACCCAGTACTTC
TRBV13,TRBJ2-3,TRBD2,many,CASSLSVPSGGVPTDTQYF,TGTGCCAGCAGCTTATCGGTACCTAGCGGGGGCGTCCCCACAGATACGCAGTATTTT
TRBV20-1,TRBJ2-5,-,-,CSATMGFQGTQYF,TGCAGTGCTACAATGGGCTTTCAAGGGACCCAGTACTTC
TRBV28,TRBJ2-5,TRBD1,many,CASSLLGQVNF,TGTGCCAGCAGTTTGTTGGGACAGGTCAACTTC
TRBV7-3,TRBJ2-7,-,many,CASSLWLIEQYF,TGTGCCAGCAGCTTATGGCTCATCGAGCAGTACTTC
TRBV28,TRBJ2-2,-,once,CASTPSTVRELFF,TGTGCCAGCACCCCTTCTACCGTTCGGGAGCTGTTTTTT
TRBV12-3/TRBV12-4,TRBJ2-3,-,many,CASRKLTDTQYF,TGTGCCAGTAGAAAGCTCACAGATACGCAGTATTTT